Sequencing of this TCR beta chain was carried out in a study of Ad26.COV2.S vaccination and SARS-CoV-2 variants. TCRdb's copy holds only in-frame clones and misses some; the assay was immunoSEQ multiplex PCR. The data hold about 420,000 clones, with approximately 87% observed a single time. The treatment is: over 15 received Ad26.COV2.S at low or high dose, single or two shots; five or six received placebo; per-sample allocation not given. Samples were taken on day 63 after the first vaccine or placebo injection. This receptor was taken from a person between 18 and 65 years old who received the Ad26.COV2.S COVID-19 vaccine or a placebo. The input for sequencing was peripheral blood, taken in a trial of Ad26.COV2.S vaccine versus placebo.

In DNA form, the CDR3 reads TGCGCCAGCAGCTCGACAGTTGGAGGGTCTGGGGCCAACGTCCTGACTTTC. Translation gives CASSSTVGGSGANVLTF. The chain uses TRBV5-1 and TRBJ2-6; possibly TRBD2 for D (6 bases). The CDR3 is 17 residues long. Germline V gives CDR1 SGHRS, CDR2 YFSETQ. V lost 3 bases and J lost 1, with 14 bases in between.